This entry concerns a single TCR beta chain. The CDR3 is 18 residues long. V was clipped by 2 bases and J by 7 bases; unmatched bases: 10. Germline assignment: CDR1 LNHDA and CDR2 SQIVND (reference sequence). This entry belongs to a study of tumor T cells in aggressive B-cell lymphoma. Only in-frame clones appear in the TCRdb table, and some are missing; sequencing was by immunoSEQ multiplex PCR. The sample holds 650 to 950 clones, about 88% seen once. Sequencing was done on a sample of tumor tissue. This rearrangement joins TRBV19 to TRBJ2-1; 14 nucleotides align to TRBD2. This TCR came from an adult with diffuse large B cell lymphoma. The CDR3 loop is CASSIRAGTSGRGNEQFF. DNA for the CDR3: TGTGCCAGTAGTATAAGGGCGGGGACTAGCGGGAGAGGAAATGAGCAGTTCTTC.